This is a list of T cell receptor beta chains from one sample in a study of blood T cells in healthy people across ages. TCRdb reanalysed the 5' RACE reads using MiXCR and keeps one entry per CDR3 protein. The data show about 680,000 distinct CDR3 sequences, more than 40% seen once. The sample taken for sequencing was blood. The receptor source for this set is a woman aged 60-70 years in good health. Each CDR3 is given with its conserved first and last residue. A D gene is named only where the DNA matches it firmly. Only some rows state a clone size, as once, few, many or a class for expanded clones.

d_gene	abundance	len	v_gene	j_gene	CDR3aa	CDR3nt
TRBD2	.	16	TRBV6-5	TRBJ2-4	CASSRKRGLAKNIQYF	TGTGCCAGCAGTCGGAAGCGGGGACTAGCCAAAAACATTCAGTACTTC
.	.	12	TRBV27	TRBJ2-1	CASSLSQREQFF	TGTGCCAGCAGTTTAAGCCAGCGGGAGCAGTTCTTC
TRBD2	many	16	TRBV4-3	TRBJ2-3	CASSQGTSGKADTQYF	TGCGCCAGCAGCCAAGGAACTAGCGGGAAAGCAGATACGCAGTATTTT
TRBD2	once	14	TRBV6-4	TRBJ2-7	CISSVGGRPYEQYF	TGTATCAGCAGTGTGGGCGGGAGGCCCTACGAGCAGTACTTC
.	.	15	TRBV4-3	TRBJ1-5	CASSQDGGRRQPQHF	TGCGCCAGCAGCCAAGATGGGGGTCGTCGGCAGCCCCAGCATTTT
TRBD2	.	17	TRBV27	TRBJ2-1	CASSFFAGGWTYNEQFF	TGTGCCAGCAGTTTTTTCGCGGGAGGGTGGACCTACAATGAGCAGTTCTTC
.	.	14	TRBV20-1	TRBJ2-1	CSARAPGRNNEQFF	TGCAGTGCTAGAGCCCCGGGACGAAACAATGAGCAGTTCTTC
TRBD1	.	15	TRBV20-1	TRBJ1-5	CSASKTGARNQPQHF	TGCAGTGCTAGCAAGACAGGGGCGCGCAATCAGCCCCAGCATTTT
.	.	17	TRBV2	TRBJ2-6	CASSEARGISGANVLTF	TGTGCCAGCAGTGAAGCTAGGGGAATCTCTGGGGCCAACGTCCTGACTTTC
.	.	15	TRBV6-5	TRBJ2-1	CASSYSRGQSDEQFF	TGTGCCAGCAGTTACTCTAGAGGACAGTCCGATGAGCAGTTCTTC
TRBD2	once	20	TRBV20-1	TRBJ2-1	CSARDHGTSGKLYSYNEQFF	TGCAGTGCTAGAGATCATGGGACTAGCGGTAAACTCTACTCCTACAATGAGCAGTTCTTC